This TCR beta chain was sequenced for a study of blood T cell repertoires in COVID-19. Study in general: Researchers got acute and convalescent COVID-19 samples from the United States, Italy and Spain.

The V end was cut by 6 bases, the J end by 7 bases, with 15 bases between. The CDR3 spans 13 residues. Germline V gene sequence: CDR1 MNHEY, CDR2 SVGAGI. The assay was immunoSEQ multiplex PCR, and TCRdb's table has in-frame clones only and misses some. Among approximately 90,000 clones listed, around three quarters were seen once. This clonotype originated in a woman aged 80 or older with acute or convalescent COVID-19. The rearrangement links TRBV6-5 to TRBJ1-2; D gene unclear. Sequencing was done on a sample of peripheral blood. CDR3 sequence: CASRAGSRGGYTF. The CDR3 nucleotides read TGTGCCAGCAGGGCCGGGAGTCGTGGTGGCTACACCTTC.